This T cell receptor beta chain appears in the sequencing data of a study of blood T cell repertoires in COVID-19. Background on the study: Samples of COVID-19 (acute and convalescent) were obtained from the United States, Italy and Spain.

Original handling: Amplification from reference gene primers served as the basis for estimated nucleated cell counts. Libraries were prepared by immunoSEQ multiplex PCR; TCRdb keeps only in-frame clonotypes and omits some of them. V, J and clone size are those of that table, while D and trimming were read from the DNA. The sample includes about 270,000 clones, roughly 86% of them seen just once. Germline CDR1 and CDR2: GTSNPN and SVGIG (reference sequence). The CDR3 sequence is 16 residues long. V trimming: 2 bases; J trimming: 4 bases; junction bases outside the gene matches: 10. This clonotype originated in a woman aged 18-35 years who had recovered from COVID-19. The sequencing sample was made of PBMCs or T cells enriched from blood (not recorded which). This chain joins TRBV30 and TRBJ2-3; 9 bases align to TRBD2. CDR3 sequence reads: CAWSFFSGRTADTQYF. The CDR3 DNA sequence: TGTGCCTGGAGTTTTTTTAGCGGGAGAACCGCAGATACGCAGTATTTT.